This passage covers 26 T cell receptor beta chains from one sample sequenced in a study of blood T cell repertoires in COVID-19. TCRdb's table, derived via immunoSEQ multiplex PCR, lists solely in-frame clones and lacks some. The sample consists of fewer than 350,000 clones, around 90% of them appearing once. Sequencing was carried out using PBMCs or T cells enriched from blood (not recorded which). The receptor set was obtained from a woman aged 25 to 39 who had recovered from COVID-19.

The gene calls are TRBV5-1 and TRBJ2-7, with D uncertain. The germline V gene encodes CDR1 SGHRS and CDR2 YFSETQ. The CDR3 is made up of 14 amino acids. With 0 bases removed from V and 2 bases from J, the gap between germline ends came to 9 bases. CDR3 coding DNA: TGCGCCAGCAGCTTGGAATGGAGCGCCTACGAGCAGTACTTC. Protein product: CASSLEWSAYEQYF.

This chain joins TRBV18 and TRBJ2-5, with TRBD1 identical over 8 bases. Germline-derived CDR1 and CDR2 are KGHSH and LQKENI. Trimming removed 3 bases from V and 3 bases from J; junction bases left unmatched: 3. The CDR3 extends over 14 amino acids. This CDR3 is CASSPSTGEETQYF. CDR3 DNA sequence: TGTGCCAGCTCACCGTCGACAGGGGAAGAGACCCAGTACTTC. Complete variable domain (other parts from reference TRBV18 and TRBJ2-5): NAGVMQNPRHLVRRRGQEARLRCSPMKGHSHVYWYRQLPEEGLKFMVYLQKENIIDESGMPKERFSAEFPKEGPSILRIQQVVRGDSAAYFCASSPSTGEETQYFGPGTRLLVL.

The V and J genes are TRBV15 and TRBJ1-1, with 8 positions matching TRBD1. After removal of 5 bases from V and 2 bases from J, the junction contained 4 bases not matched to a gene. Germline CDR1 LNHNV, CDR2 YYDKDF (reference sequence). CDR3 size: 14 residues. CDR3 in DNA: TGTGCCACCAGCGAACAGGGGGGAAACACTGAAGCTTTCTTT. As protein: CATSEQGGNTEAFF.

This clone was counted only a few times. V gene TRBV7-2 combines with J gene TRBJ2-7, with 7 bases identical to TRBD2. Germline lookup yields CDR1 SGHTA and CDR2 FQGNSA. The CDR3 loop spans 14 amino acids. V lost 4 bases, J lost 0 bases, and 3 bases stayed unmatched. The CDR3 DNA reads TGTGCCAGCAGCTCGTGGACTAGCTCCTACGAGCAGTACTTC. This gives the protein CASSSWTSSYEQYF. Full variable domain (missing parts from reference TRBV7-2 and TRBJ2-7): GAGVSQSPSNKVTEKGKDVELRCDPISGHTALYWYRQSLGQGLEFLIYFQGNSAPDKSGLPSDRFSAERTGGSVSTLTIQRTQQEDSAVYLCASSSWTSSYEQYFGPGTRLTVT.

The J gene is TRBJ1-6, the V gene TRBV25-1; TRBD1 is a possible D gene (5 bases). V shed 1 base and J shed 8 bases, with 6 bases lying between them. CDR3 size: 13 residues. Per germline, CDR1 MGHDK and CDR2 SYGVNS. The CDR3 sequence is CASSEFRDSPLHF. CDR3 bases: TGTGCCAGCAGTGAATTCAGGGATTCACCCCTCCACTTT.

This chain connects TRBV29-1 to TRBJ2-5; 8 bases are a match to TRBD2. With 3 bases clipped from V and 5 bases from J, the junction kept 11 bases outside the gene matches. The germline gives CDR1 SQVTM, CDR2 ANQGSEA. The CDR3 length is 15 residues. This CDR3 is CSVDRGGPLLETQYF. CDR3 nucleotide sequence: TGCAGCGTTGATCGGGGGGGACCGTTGCTGGAGACCCAGTACTTC.

This rearrangement joins TRBV11-2 to TRBJ2-1; D call uncertain. V was clipped by 1 base and J by 0 bases, with 16 bases between them. The CDR3 contains 18 residues. Germline assignment: CDR1 SGHAT and CDR2 FQNNGV. In DNA form, the CDR3 reads TGTGCCAGCAGCTTAGTTGGCGCGATCTCTAGCTCCTACAATGAGCAGTTCTTC. Its translation is CASSLVGAISSSYNEQFF. Full variable domain (missing parts from reference TRBV11-2 and TRBJ2-1): EAGVAQSPRYKIIEKRQSVAFWCNPISGHATLYWYQQILGQGPKLLIQFQNNGVVDDSQLPKDRFSAERLKGVDSTLKIQPAKLEDSAVYLCASSLVGAISSSYNEQFFGPGTRLTVL.

The rearrangement joins TRBV3-1 (or the pseudogene TRBV3-2) to TRBJ2-2, with D possibly matching TRBD1 (5 bases). Germline CDR1 and CDR2: LGHDT and YNNKEL (reference sequence). The CDR3 totals 14 residues. V was shortened by 1 base and J by 6 bases, with 9 bases between the two germline ends. This CDR3 is CASSQGSGPGELFF. The DNA for the CDR3 is TGTGCCAGCAGCCAAGGGTCAGGGCCCGGGGAGCTGTTTTTT.

This clone was recorded only once. The V and J genes are TRBV11-3 and TRBJ2-7; tentative D call: TRBD2 (5 bases). CDR1 is SGHNT, CDR2 YENEEA, per germline. This CDR3 has 13 amino acids. V lost 7 bases to trimming and J lost 0 bases, with 10 bases between them. CDR3 in DNA: TGTGCCAGCAAGGAGGAACCCTCCTACGAGCAGTACTTC. As protein: CASKEEPSYEQYF.

The chain combines TRBV2 with TRBJ2-2, with 14 bases fitting TRBD2. The ends lost 6 bases at V and 5 bases at J; junction bases unmatched: 8. This CDR3 is built from 17 residues. Germline CDR1 and CDR2: SNHLY and FYNNEI. CDR3 in amino acids: CASRRGLAGVRTGELFF. DNA of the CDR3: TGTGCCAGCAGGAGGGGACTAGCGGGAGTTCGAACCGGGGAGCTGTTTTTT.

This sequence joins TRBV3-1 (or the pseudogene TRBV3-2) and TRBJ1-2; D is perhaps TRBD1 (5 bases). V shed 0 bases and J shed 8 bases, with 13 bases lying between them. The CDR3 runs to 14 residues. CDR1 LGHDT and CDR2 YNNKEL come from the germline V gene (reference sequence). Here the CDR3 DNA reads TGTGCCAGCAGCCAAGATCCGGGGGTCTGGGGCTACACCTTC. It yields the protein CASSQDPGVWGYTF.

The chain links TRBV28 to TRBJ1-5; 8 bases agree with TRBD1. Germline V gene data show CDR1 as MDHEN and CDR2 as SYDVKM. This CDR3 region has 18 residues. V dropped 5 bases and J dropped 3; count of bases not matched to a gene: 15. The CDR3 sequence is CASSNLYRGDMVNQPQHF. CDR3 bases: TGTGCCAGCAGTAACCTATACAGGGGGGACATGGTCAATCAGCCCCAGCATTTT.

The J gene is TRBJ2-5, the V gene TRBV7-2; D perhaps matches TRBD1 (5 bases). V shed 0 bases and J shed 1 base, with 15 bases lying between them. The CDR3 sequence is 17 residues long. Germline V gives CDR1 SGHTA, CDR2 FQGNSA. The CDR3 DNA follows: TGTGCCAGCAGCTTAGCGAGGACACGGGTCACCCAAGAGACCCAGTACTTC. This gives the protein CASSLARTRVTQETQYF.

The chain carries TRBV5-1 and TRBJ1-1; D remains unclear. The germline V gene encodes CDR1 SGHRS and CDR2 YFSETQ. The CDR3 sequence is 15 residues long. V was clipped by 5 bases and J by 4 bases, with 18 bases between them. CDR3 amino acids: CASRKTPEQLTEAFF. For the CDR3, the DNA is TGCGCCAGCAGGAAAACGCCGGAACAGCTCACTGAAGCTTTCTTT.

This clone was recorded only once. This chain uses TRBV30 with TRBJ2-1; 9 bases are shared with TRBD1. This CDR3 spans 13 amino acids. Germline CDR1 and CDR2: GTSNPN and SVGIG (reference sequence). The ends lost 8 bases at V and 4 bases at J; junction bases unmatched: 6. This chain's CDR3 is CARDRGTYNEQFF. The CDR3 nucleotides read TGTGCCAGAGACAGGGGGACATACAATGAGCAGTTCTTC.

V gene TRBV6-4 combines with J gene TRBJ2-3; D is undetermined. CDR1 and CDR2 from the germline V gene are MRHNA and SNTAGT. This CDR3 spans 15 amino acids. The V end was cut by 2 bases, the J end by 0 bases, with 9 bases between. For the CDR3, the DNA is TGTGCCAGCAGTGACCGAGCCCTTAGCACAGATACGCAGTATTTT. Translated, it gives CASSDRALSTDTQYF.

This sequence joins TRBV12-3 or TRBV12-4 and TRBJ2-1; possibly TRBD2 for D (5 bases). Trimming removed 5 bases from V and 8 bases from J, with 13 bases in between. The CDR3 runs to 13 residues. The CDR3 DNA reads as TGTGCCAGCAGTCTTTCGTGGGAGCATGAGCAGTTCTTC. Its translation is CASSLSWEHEQFF.

This chain uses TRBV27 with TRBJ1-6; weak D call: TRBD1 (6 bases). The germline V and J ends were trimmed by 6 bases and 9 bases, with 12 bases remaining between them. This CDR3 region has 13 residues. Germline V gives CDR1 MNHEY, CDR2 SMNVEV (reference sequence). CDR3 sequence: CASRWTELSPLHF. Here the CDR3 DNA reads TGTGCCAGCAGATGGACAGAGCTTTCACCCCTCCACTTT.

The chain is built from TRBV7-8 and TRBJ1-6; D may be TRBD1 (6 bases). V lost 1 base and J lost 9, with 16 bases in between. CDR1 is SGHVS, CDR2 FQNEAQ, per germline. This CDR3 region has 16 residues. Here the CDR3 DNA reads TGTGCCAGCAGCTTAGTGTTGGGGGGGCTTATTTCACCCCTCCACTTT. This sequence encodes CASSLVLGGLISPLHF.

The chain has TRBV4-1 and TRBJ1-1, with 8 positions matching TRBD1. CDR1 is MGHRA and CDR2 is YSYEKL in the germline V gene. The V segment lost 4 bases and the J segment 0 bases; nucleotides outside the gene matches: 7. The CDR3 loop spans 16 amino acids. The CDR3 DNA reads TGCGCCAGCAGCCGTAAAACAGGGGGGATGAACACTGAAGCTTTCTTT. This sequence encodes CASSRKTGGMNTEAFF.

Here the CDR3 DNA reads TGTGCCAGCAGCGTAGATCCCCAGGTGAACACTGAAGCTTTCTTT. Encoded protein: CASSVDPQVNTEAFF. The rearrangement joins TRBV9 to TRBJ1-1, with D unresolved. CDR1 is SGDLS, CDR2 YYNGEE, per germline. The CDR3 has 15 residues. V lost 0 bases and J 0 bases, leaving 9 bases between the germline ends.

The rearrangement uses TRBV30 and TRBJ2-7; 8 bases match TRBD1. Germline values: CDR1 GTSNPN, CDR2 SVGIG (reference sequence). This CDR3 is built from 17 residues. V dropped 0 bases and J dropped 0; count of bases not matched to a gene: 10. The CDR3 sequence: CAWSVLGRTGPSYEQYF. CDR3 sequence (DNA): TGTGCCTGGAGTGTACTGGGACGGACAGGGCCCTCCTACGAGCAGTACTTC.

The chain has TRBV5-8 and TRBJ1-3; no firm D call. This CDR3 contains 14 residues. From germline, CDR1 is SGHTS and CDR2 YDEGEE. Trimming pared 6 bases from V and 2 bases from J, leaving 12 bases between. CDR3 sequence: CASTLDGAGNTIYF. DNA of the CDR3: TGTGCCAGCACCTTAGATGGAGCTGGAAACACCATATATTTT. Filled out from reference TRBV5-8 and TRBJ1-3, the complete variable domain reads EAGVTQSPTHLIKTRGQQATLRCSPISGHTSVYWYQQALGLGLQFLLWYDEGEERNRGNFPPRFSGRQFPNYSSELNVNALELEDSALYLCASTLDGAGNTIYFGEGSWLTVV.

CDR3 DNA: TGTGCCAGCAGCGCCCGGACAGTCTCTGGAAACACCATATATTTT. This translates into CASSARTVSGNTIYF. The chain carries TRBV5-4 and TRBJ1-3, with D perhaps TRBD1 (6 bases). Germline CDR1 and CDR2: SGHNT and YYREEE (reference sequence). The CDR3 has 15 amino acids. Deletions cut 4 bases from V and 0 bases from J, with 11 bases between.

CDR3 nucleotides: TGTGCCAGCAGCGTAGAACTCGGGAGGGATACGCAGTATTTT. Amino acids: CASSVELGRDTQYF. V usage is TRBV9 and J usage is TRBJ2-3; TRBD2 aligns across 7 bases. The V and J ends lost 0 bases and 6 bases, in that order; junction bases with no gene match: 4. The CDR3 extends over 14 amino acids. Per the germline V gene, CDR1 is SGDLS and CDR2 is YYNGEE.

A single count supports this clone. This chain joins TRBV23-1 and TRBJ2-7; maybe TRBD1 (6 bases). TRBV23-1 is reported as an ORF; its role is uncertain. The CDR3 length is 14 residues. Deletions cut 1 base from V and 7 bases from J, with 14 bases between. Written as DNA, the CDR3 is TGCGCCAGCAGTCAATTTCCGACAGGTTATGAGCAGTACTTC. It translates to CASSQFPTGYEQYF.